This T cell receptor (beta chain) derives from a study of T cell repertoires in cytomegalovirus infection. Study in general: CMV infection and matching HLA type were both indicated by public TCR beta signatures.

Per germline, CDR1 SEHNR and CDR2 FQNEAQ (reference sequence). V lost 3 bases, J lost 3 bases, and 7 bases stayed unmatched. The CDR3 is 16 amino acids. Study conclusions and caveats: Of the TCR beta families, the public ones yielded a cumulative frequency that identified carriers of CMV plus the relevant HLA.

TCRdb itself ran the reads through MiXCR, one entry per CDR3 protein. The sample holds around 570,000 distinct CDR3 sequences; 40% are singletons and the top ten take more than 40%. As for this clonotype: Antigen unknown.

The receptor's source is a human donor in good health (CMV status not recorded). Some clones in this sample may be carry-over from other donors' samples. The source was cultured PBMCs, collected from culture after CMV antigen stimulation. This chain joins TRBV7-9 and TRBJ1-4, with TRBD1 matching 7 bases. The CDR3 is CASSLGSGTANEKLFF. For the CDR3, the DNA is TGTGCCAGCAGCTTGGGGTCCGGGACAGCTAATGAAAAACTGTTTTTT.